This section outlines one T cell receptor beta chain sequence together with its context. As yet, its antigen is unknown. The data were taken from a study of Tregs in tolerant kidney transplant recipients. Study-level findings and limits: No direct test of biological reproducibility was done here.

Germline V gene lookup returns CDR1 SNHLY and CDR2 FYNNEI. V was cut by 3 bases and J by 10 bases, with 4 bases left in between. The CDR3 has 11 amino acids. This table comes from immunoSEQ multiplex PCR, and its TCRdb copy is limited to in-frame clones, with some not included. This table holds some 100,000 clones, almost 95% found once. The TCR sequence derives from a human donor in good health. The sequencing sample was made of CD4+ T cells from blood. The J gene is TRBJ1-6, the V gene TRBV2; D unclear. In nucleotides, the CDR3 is TGTGCCAGCAGTGATGGCTCACCCCTCCACTTT. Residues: CASSDGSPLHF.